Sequencing of this T cell receptor beta chain was carried out in a study of blood T cell repertoires in COVID-19. Study-level information: COVID-19 samples, acute and convalescent, were from the United States, Italy and Spain. From T cells, B-cell-depleted T cells, or PBMCs came the material, which was cDNA or gDNA.

Trimming at V came to 3 bases and at J to 0 bases, leaving 6 bases not matched to a gene. Germline V CDR1 and CDR2: GTSNPN, SVGIG (reference sequence). The length of the CDR3 is 15 residues. Methods used by the authors: Cell counts per sample came from amplifying reference gene primers. Clones were read by immunoSEQ multiplex PCR, and TCRdb kept only the in-frame ones, dropping some. V and J calls and clone size are copied from that table; D and trimming were computed from the DNA. The table has about 200,000 clones, about 91% seen once. The chain is built from TRBV30 and TRBJ1-1, with TRBD1 matching over 8 bases. Input material: peripheral blood. This clonotype was obtained from a woman aged 40 to 50 with acute or convalescent COVID-19. CDR3 in amino acids: CAWRDRVRVNTEAFF. CDR3 nucleotide sequence: TGTGCCTGGAGGGACAGGGTAAGGGTGAACACTGAAGCTTTCTTT.